Shown below are 21 T cell receptor beta chains from a single sample sequenced in a study of CD8+ T cells in alopecia areata. RNA, once extracted, was reverse transcribed into cDNA for use as the sequencing template. Profiling relied on immunoSEQ multiplex PCR, and the TCRdb table lists in-frame clones only, not all of them. This table holds roughly 190,000 clones, less than 70% found once. Treatment denoted: oral pan-JAK inhibitor, 5-10 mg twice daily. The sequenced sample was CD4+ T cells sorted from blood, obtained around week 50, from a patient treated with tofacitinib. Source of these receptors: a human donor with alopecia areata.

The V call is TRBV7-2, the J call TRBJ2-3; D is perhaps TRBD1 (6 bases). From germline, CDR1 is SGHTA and CDR2 FQGNSA. The CDR3 runs to 16 residues. The V gene lost 2 bases and the J gene lost 1 base, with 13 bases spanning the gap. CDR3 residues: CASSLQIRGGTDTQYF. In DNA form, the CDR3 reads TGTGCCAGCAGCTTACAGATCAGGGGAGGCACAGATACGCAGTATTTT.

The rearrangement links TRBV5-1 to TRBJ2-1; possibly TRBD1 for D (6 bases). V was pared by 0 bases and J by 7 bases, with 8 bases between. Germline V gene data show CDR1 as SGHRS and CDR2 as YFSETQ. The CDR3 loop spans 13 amino acids. The CDR3: CASSLVRGNEQFF. CDR3 DNA sequence: TGCGCCAGCAGCTTGGTTAGGGGGAATGAGCAGTTCTTC. The full variable domain, rest sourced from reference TRBV5-1 and TRBJ2-1, is KAGVTQTPRYLIKTRGQQVTLSCSPISGHRSVSWYQQTPGQGLQFLFEYFSETQRNKGNFPGRFSGRQFSNSRSEMNVSTLELGDSALYLCASSLVRGNEQFFGPGTRLTVL.

The chain employs TRBV7-2 and TRBJ1-2; D unresolved. Trimming removed 2 bases at V and 8 bases at J, with 6 bases between. The CDR3 is 11 residues long. CDR1 SGHTA and CDR2 FQGNSA come from the germline V gene. The CDR3 loop is CASSLLLGYTF. For the CDR3, the DNA is TGTGCCAGCAGCTTACTACTCGGCTACACCTTC. The whole variable domain, filled in from reference TRBV7-2 and TRBJ1-2, reads GAGVSQSPSNKVTEKGKDVELRCDPISGHTALYWYRQSLGQGLEFLIYFQGNSAPDKSGLPSDRFSAERTGGSVSTLTIQRTQQEDSAVYLCASSLLLGYTFGSGTRLTVV.

This chain joins TRBV12-5 and TRBJ1-2; TRBD1 matches 7 bases. CDR3 length: 15 amino acids. With V trimmed by 7 bases and J by 4 bases, 12 bases remained unmatched. Germline CDR1 reads LGHNT; CDR2 reads FRNRAP. As DNA, the CDR3 is TGTGCTAGTGCTACTCTCGTGACAGGGCCCTATGGCTACACCTTC. Residues: CASATLVTGPYGYTF. The entire variable domain, with the rest obtained from reference TRBV12-5 and TRBJ1-2, is as follows: DARVTQTPRHKVTEMGQEVTMRCQPILGHNTVFWYRQTMMQGLELLAYFRNRAPLDDSGMPKDRFSAEMPDATLATLKIQPSEPRDSAVYFCASATLVTGPYGYTFGSGTRLTVV.

This sequence joins TRBV9 and TRBJ2-5, with D possibly being TRBD1 or TRBD2 (5 bases each). The ends were cut back, 4 bases at V and 3 bases at J, with 10 bases in the middle. The germline gives CDR1 SGDLS, CDR2 YYNGEE. The CDR3 loop spans 13 amino acids. CDR3 loop: CASSSGPEETQYF. CDR3 bases: TGTGCCAGCAGCTCGGGACCAGAAGAGACCCAGTACTTC.

V is TRBV29-1 and J is TRBJ2-7; 9 nucleotides agree with TRBD1. Germline CDR1 SQVTM, CDR2 ANQGSEA. Germline trimming cut 5 bases from V and 6 bases from J; bases unmatched to any gene: 5. The CDR3 is made up of 12 amino acids. The DNA of the CDR3 is TGCAGCGTTTTGGGACAGGGCGGCGAGCAGTACTTC. This sequence encodes CSVLGQGGEQYF.

The chain couples TRBV4-2 to TRBJ2-7, with D unclear. Germline V lookup: CDR1 LGHNA, CDR2 YNFKEQ. The CDR3 runs to 15 residues. V was cut by 0 bases and J by 3 bases, with 12 bases left in between. CDR3 sequence: CASSQDSAQHYEQYF. The DNA for the CDR3 is TGTGCCAGCAGCCAAGATTCGGCGCAGCACTACGAGCAGTACTTC.

In this sample, this clone turned up a few times. This chain links TRBV29-1 with TRBJ1-2, with D maybe TRBD1 (6 bases). Trimming took 2 bases from V and 1 from J, leaving 11 bases between them. The length of the CDR3 is 14 residues. Germline V gene data show CDR1 as SQVTM and CDR2 as ANQGSEA. The CDR3: CSVERDNINYGYTF. The CDR3 bases are TGCAGCGTTGAAAGGGACAACATTAACTATGGCTACACCTTC.

This chain uses TRBV10-3 with TRBJ1-1, with 7 bases that match TRBD1. With 6 bases clipped from V and 1 base from J, the junction kept 8 bases outside the gene matches. This CDR3 is 15 amino acids long. Germline CDR1 reads ENHRY; CDR2 reads SYGVKD. The CDR3 sequence: CAIRPPGTANTEAFF. The DNA of the CDR3 is TGTGCCATCAGACCGCCCGGGACAGCGAACACTGAAGCTTTCTTT.

This clone occurred once. The CDR3 coding sequence is TGCGCCAGCACTCTGAACGGGCTTCAAGAGACCCAGTACTTC. Translating gives CASTLNGLQETQYF. The genes are TRBV5-1 and TRBJ2-5, with D unclear. Germline values: CDR1 SGHRS, CDR2 YFSETQ. The CDR3 length is 14 residues. V was cut by 6 bases and J by 2 bases, with 14 bases left in between. Full variable domain (outside the CDR3, taken from reference TRBV5-1 and TRBJ2-5): KAGVTQTPRYLIKTRGQQVTLSCSPISGHRSVSWYQQTPGQGLQFLFEYFSETQRNKGNFPGRFSGRQFSNSRSEMNVSTLELGDSALYLCASTLNGLQETQYFGPGTRLLVL.

The chain links TRBV5-1 to TRBJ2-3; D not certain. Trimming took 3 bases from V and 2 from J, leaving 4 bases between them. This CDR3 spans 12 amino acids. Germline CDR1 and CDR2: SGHRS and YFSETQ. CDR3 in amino acids: CASSSTTDTQYF. The CDR3 region has the DNA TGCGCCAGCAGCTCTACCACAGATACGCAGTATTTT.

As DNA, the CDR3 is TGTGCCAGCAGCGGCGGACAGGGTTACACCGGGGAGCTGTTTTTT. Its protein is CASSGGQGYTGELFF. The V call is TRBV9, the J call TRBJ2-2; 8 bases line up with TRBD1. V shed 3 bases, J shed 3 bases, and the junction held 4 bases outside the gene matches. CDR1 and CDR2 (germline): SGDLS, YYNGEE. The CDR3 length is 15 residues.

This chain connects TRBV30 to TRBJ1-2; D gene ambiguous. The CDR3 consists of 11 residues. The germline V and J ends were trimmed by 1 base and 7 bases, with 7 bases remaining between them. Germline-derived CDR1 and CDR2 are GTSNPN and SVGIG (reference sequence). CDR3 sequence reads: CAWSAYGGYTF. CDR3 nucleotide sequence: TGTGCCTGGAGTGCCTATGGTGGCTACACCTTC.

This chain uses TRBV5-1 with TRBJ2-5, with a possible D match to TRBD2 (6 bases). This CDR3 region has 13 residues. Trimming took off 4 bases at V and 4 bases at J, with 11 bases between the two ends. Germline V lookup: CDR1 SGHRS, CDR2 YFSETQ. DNA of the CDR3: TGCGCCAGCAGCGCCGGGAGAGGAGAGACCCAGTACTTC. It yields the protein CASSAGRGETQYF.

V gene TRBV29-1 combines with J gene TRBJ1-1; 7 positions agree with TRBD1. V shed 6 bases and J 3 bases; nucleotides not matched to a gene: 7. This CDR3 region has 13 residues. Germline values: CDR1 SQVTM, CDR2 ANQGSEA. The CDR3 sequence is CSVLTGVHTEAFF. The CDR3, as DNA: TGCAGCGTCTTAACAGGGGTCCACACTGAAGCTTTCTTT.

The chain employs TRBV29-1 and TRBJ1-2; D is unclear. Trimming took off 1 base at V and 8 bases at J, with 8 bases between the two ends. CDR1 is SQVTM, CDR2 ANQGSEA, per germline. This CDR3 is built from 11 residues. The CDR3: CSVEGFRGYTF. In DNA, the CDR3 is TGCAGCGTTGAAGGATTTAGGGGCTACACCTTC.

The chain combines TRBV11-2 with TRBJ2-1; unclear D gene. The CDR3 contains 14 residues. V dropped 3 bases and J dropped 6 bases, with 12 bases sitting between them. Germline assignment: CDR1 SGHAT and CDR2 FQNNGV. CDR3 sequence reads: CASSFMHLTNEQFF. CDR3 coding DNA: TGTGCCAGCAGCTTCATGCACTTAACCAATGAGCAGTTCTTC.

The chain uses TRBV7-2 and TRBJ1-2, with 7 bases fitting TRBD1. This CDR3 comprises 14 residues. V gave up 5 bases and J gave up 8 bases; unmatched junction bases: 11. CDR1 and CDR2 from the germline V gene are SGHTA and FQGNSA. CDR3 residues: CASSPDRAPPGYTF. CDR3 coding DNA: TGTGCCAGCAGCCCAGACAGGGCCCCTCCGGGCTACACCTTC.

The J gene is TRBJ2-7, the V gene TRBV11-3, with 10 nucleotides matching TRBD2. This CDR3 contains 15 residues. CDR1 and CDR2 from the germline V gene are SGHNT and YENEEA. Trimming removed 5 bases from V and 3 bases from J; junction bases left unmatched: 7. This CDR3 is CASSPRASGGYEQYF. The CDR3 DNA follows: TGTGCCAGCAGCCCCCGGGCTAGCGGGGGCTACGAGCAGTACTTC.

V is TRBV6-5 and J is TRBJ1-5; 7 bases agree with TRBD1. V shed 4 bases, J shed 0 bases, and the junction held 0 bases outside the gene matches. CDR1 is MNHEY and CDR2 is SVGAGI in the germline V gene. CDR3 size: 14 residues. The CDR3 here is CASSSGGSNQPQHF. CDR3 DNA: TGTGCCAGCAGTTCAGGGGGTAGCAATCAGCCCCAGCATTTT.

The V gene is TRBV7-2, the J gene TRBJ2-1, with TRBD2 matching over 13 bases. CDR3 size: 15 residues. Germline V CDR1 and CDR2: SGHTA, FQGNSA. Germline trimming cut 5 bases from V and 7 bases from J; bases unmatched to any gene: 5. CDR3 loop: CASSAGLAGSNEQFF. The CDR3 DNA reads TGTGCCAGCAGCGCGGGACTAGCGGGGAGTAATGAGCAGTTCTTC.